This T cell receptor beta chain was identified during a study of molecular identifiers for immune sequencing clone quantification. Study-wide points: Over 98% of effector molecules, yet under 1% of naive-cell molecules, were held by clones above 20 RNA copies.

The bulk TCR libraries were made with methods described before and with listed TCR primers. MiXCR, applied by TCRdb to the PCR reads, yields one record per CDR3 protein. This table has 490,000 or so distinct CDR3 sequences, around 21% appearing once. Using 10%, 30% or 50% RNA, naive CD8 libraries were derived from 20,000 to 1,000,000 sorted cells. V lost 0 bases and J 5 bases, leaving 14 bases between the germline ends. From germline, CDR1 is SGHDT and CDR2 YYEEEE. CDR3 length: 15 residues. The sample holds a few counts of this clonotype. Its antigen is undetermined. The V call is TRBV5-6, the J call TRBJ2-5; D possibly uses TRBD1 or TRBD2 (5 bases each). This receptor was obtained from a human donor in good health. Some libraries in this study had Jurkat cell RNA spiked in. The sample taken for sequencing was naive CD8+ T cells from blood, with Jurkat cell RNA spiked in. Subset given: FACS-sorted CD8+CD4-CCR7+CD45RA+ naive T cells. This CDR3 reads CASSLAGTAMETQYF. In DNA, the CDR3 is TGTGCCAGCAGCTTGGCGGGGACCGCGATGGAGACCCAGTACTTC.